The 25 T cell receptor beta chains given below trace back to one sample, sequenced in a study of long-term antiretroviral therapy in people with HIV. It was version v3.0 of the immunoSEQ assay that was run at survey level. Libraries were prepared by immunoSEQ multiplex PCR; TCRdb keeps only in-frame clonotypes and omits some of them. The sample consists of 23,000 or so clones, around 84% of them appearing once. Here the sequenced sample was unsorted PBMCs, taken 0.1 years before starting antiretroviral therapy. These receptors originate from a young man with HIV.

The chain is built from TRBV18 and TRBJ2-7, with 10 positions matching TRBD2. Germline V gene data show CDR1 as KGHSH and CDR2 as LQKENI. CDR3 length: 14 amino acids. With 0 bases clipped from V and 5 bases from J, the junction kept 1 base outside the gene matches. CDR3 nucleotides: TGTGCCAGCTCACCACCGGGACTAGCGAACGAGCAGTACTTC. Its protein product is CASSPPGLANEQYF.

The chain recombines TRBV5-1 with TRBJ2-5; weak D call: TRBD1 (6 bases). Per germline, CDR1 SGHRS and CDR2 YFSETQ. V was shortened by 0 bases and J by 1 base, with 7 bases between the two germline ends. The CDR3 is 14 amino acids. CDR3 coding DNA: TGCGCCAGCAGCTTGGGGACAGCCCAAGAGACCCAGTACTTC. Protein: CASSLGTAQETQYF.

DNA of the CDR3: TGTGCCAGCGGCATCCGGGACAGAACCTACGAGCAGTACTTC. Translation: CASGIRDRTYEQYF. The genes are TRBV2 and TRBJ2-7; 7 nucleotides agree with TRBD1. CDR1 and CDR2 from the germline V gene are SNHLY and FYNNEI. The CDR3 spans 14 residues. Losses at the gene ends were 8 bases for V and 2 bases for J; bases not matched to a gene: 9.

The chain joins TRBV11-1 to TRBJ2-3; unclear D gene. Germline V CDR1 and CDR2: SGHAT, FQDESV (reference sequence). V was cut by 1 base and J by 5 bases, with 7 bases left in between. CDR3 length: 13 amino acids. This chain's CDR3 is CASSLGWLDTQYF. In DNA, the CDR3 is TGTGCCAGCAGCTTAGGGTGGCTAGATACGCAGTATTTT.

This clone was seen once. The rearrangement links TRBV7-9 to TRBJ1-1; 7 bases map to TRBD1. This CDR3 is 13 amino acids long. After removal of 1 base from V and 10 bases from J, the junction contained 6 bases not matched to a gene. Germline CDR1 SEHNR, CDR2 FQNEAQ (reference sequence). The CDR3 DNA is TGTGCCAGCAGCTTAGAGACAGGGACAGCAGCTTTCTTT. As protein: CASSLETGTAAFF. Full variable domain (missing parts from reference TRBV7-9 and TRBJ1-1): DTGVSQNPRHKITKRGQNVTFRCDPISEHNRLYWYRQTLGQGPEFLTYFQNEAQLEKSRLLSDRFSAERPKGSFSTLEIQRTEQGDSAMYLCASSLETGTAAFFGQGTRLTVV.

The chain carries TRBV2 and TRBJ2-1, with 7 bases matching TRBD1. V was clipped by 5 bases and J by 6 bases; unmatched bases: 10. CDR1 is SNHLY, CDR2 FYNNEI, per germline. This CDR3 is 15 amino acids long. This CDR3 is CASSLKRQGSNEQFF. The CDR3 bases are TGTGCCAGCAGTTTGAAACGACAGGGATCCAATGAGCAGTTCTTC.

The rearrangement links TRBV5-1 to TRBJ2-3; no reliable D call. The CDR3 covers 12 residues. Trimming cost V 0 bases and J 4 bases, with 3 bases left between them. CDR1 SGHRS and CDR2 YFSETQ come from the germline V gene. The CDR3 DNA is TGCGCCAGCAGCTTGGGGTCAGATACGCAGTATTTT. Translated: CASSLGSDTQYF.

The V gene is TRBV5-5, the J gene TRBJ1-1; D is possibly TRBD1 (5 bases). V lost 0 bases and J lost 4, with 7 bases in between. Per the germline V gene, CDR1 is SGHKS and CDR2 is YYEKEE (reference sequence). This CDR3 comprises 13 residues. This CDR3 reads CASSLGGGTEAFF. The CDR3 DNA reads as TGTGCCAGCAGCTTGGGGGGGGGCACTGAAGCTTTCTTT.

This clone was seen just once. The CDR3 is CASSPRREGPLGEQFF. CDR3 DNA: TGTGCCAGCTCACCACGGCGGGAAGGTCCCCTGGGGGAGCAGTTCTTC. V and J are TRBV18 and TRBJ2-1, with D possibly being TRBD2 (6 bases). V shed 1 base and J shed 10 bases, with 20 bases lying between them. Germline V lookup: CDR1 KGHSH, CDR2 LQKENI. This CDR3 contains 16 residues. The full variable domain, rest sourced from reference TRBV18 and TRBJ2-1, is NAGVMQNPRHLVRRRGQEARLRCSPMKGHSHVYWYRQLPEEGLKFMVYLQKENIIDESGMPKERFSAEFPKEGPSILRIQQVVRGDSAAYFCASSPRREGPLGEQFFGPGTRLTVL.

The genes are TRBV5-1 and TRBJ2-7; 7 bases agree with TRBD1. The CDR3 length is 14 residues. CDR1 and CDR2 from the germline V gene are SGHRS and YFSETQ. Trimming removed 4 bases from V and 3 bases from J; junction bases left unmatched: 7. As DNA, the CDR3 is TGCGCCAGCAGCGCCGACAGGGAAATCTACGAGCAGTACTTC. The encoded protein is CASSADREIYEQYF.

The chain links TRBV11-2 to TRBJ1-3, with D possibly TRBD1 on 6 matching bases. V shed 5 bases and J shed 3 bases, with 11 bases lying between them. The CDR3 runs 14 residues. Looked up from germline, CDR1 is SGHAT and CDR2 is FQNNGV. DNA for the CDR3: TGTGCCAGCAGCGAACAGGGATATGGAAACACCATATATTTT. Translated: CASSEQGYGNTIYF.

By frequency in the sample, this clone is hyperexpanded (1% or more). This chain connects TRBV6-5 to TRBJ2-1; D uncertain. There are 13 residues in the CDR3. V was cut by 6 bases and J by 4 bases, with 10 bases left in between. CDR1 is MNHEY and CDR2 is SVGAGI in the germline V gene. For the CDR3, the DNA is TGTGCCAGCAGCCCTGACCAGTACAATGAGCAGTTCTTC. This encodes CASSPDQYNEQFF.

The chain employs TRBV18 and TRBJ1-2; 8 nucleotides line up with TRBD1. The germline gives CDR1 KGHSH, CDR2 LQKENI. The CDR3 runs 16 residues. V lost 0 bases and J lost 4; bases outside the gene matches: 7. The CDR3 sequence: CASSPPILGTGYGYTF. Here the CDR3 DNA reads TGTGCCAGCTCACCACCGATCCTAGGGACAGGCTATGGCTACACCTTC.

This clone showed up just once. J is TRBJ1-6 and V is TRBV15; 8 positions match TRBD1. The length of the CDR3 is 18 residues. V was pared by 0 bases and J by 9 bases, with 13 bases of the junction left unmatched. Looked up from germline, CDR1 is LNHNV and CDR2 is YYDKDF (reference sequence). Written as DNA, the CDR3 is TGTGCCACCAGCAGAGATTCCCACGGACAGGGAAAAACTTCACCCCTCCACTTT. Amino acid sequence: CATSRDSHGQGKTSPLHF.

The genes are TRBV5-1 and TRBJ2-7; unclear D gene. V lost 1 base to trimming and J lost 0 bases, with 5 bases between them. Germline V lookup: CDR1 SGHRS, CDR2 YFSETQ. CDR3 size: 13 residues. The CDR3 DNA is TGCGCCAGCAGCTTGAGATCCTCCTACGAGCAGTACTTC. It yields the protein CASSLRSSYEQYF.

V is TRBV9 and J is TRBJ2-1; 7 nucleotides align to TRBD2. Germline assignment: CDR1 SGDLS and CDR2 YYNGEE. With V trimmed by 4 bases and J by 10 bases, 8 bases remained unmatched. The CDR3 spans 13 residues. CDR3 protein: CASSTSGGQEQFF. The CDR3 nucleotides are TGTGCCAGCAGCACCTCGGGGGGTCAAGAGCAGTTCTTC.

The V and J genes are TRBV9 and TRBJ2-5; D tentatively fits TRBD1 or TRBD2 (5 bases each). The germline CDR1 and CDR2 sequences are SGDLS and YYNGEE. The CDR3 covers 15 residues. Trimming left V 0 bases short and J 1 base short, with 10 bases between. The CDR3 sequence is CASSVATGAQETQYF. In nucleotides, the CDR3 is TGTGCCAGCAGCGTAGCGACCGGGGCCCAAGAGACCCAGTACTTC.

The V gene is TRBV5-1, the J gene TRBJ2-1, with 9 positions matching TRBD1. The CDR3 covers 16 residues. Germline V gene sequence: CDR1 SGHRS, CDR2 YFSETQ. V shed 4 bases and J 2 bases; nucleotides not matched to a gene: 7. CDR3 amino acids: CASSPGDRATYNEQFF. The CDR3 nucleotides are TGCGCCAGCAGCCCGGGGGACAGGGCCACCTACAATGAGCAGTTCTTC.

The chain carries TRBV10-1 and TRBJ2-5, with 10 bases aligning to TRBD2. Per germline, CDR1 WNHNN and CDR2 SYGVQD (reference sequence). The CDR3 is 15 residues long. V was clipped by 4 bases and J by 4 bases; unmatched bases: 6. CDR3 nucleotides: TGCGCCAGCAGTGCAGGGACTAGCGTGCGAGAGACCCAGTACTTC. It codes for CASSAGTSVRETQYF.

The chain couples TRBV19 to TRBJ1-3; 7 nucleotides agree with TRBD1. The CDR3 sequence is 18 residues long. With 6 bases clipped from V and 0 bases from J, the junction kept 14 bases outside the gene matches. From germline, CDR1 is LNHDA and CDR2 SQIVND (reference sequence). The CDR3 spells CASRSGQYRYNSGNTIYF. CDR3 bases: TGTGCCAGTAGGTCGGGACAGTATCGCTACAACTCTGGAAACACCATATATTTT.

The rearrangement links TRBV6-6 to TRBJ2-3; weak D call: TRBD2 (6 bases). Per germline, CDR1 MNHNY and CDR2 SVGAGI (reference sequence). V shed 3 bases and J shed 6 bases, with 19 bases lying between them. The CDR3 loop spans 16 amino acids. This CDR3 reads CASSYFPAGSSDTQYF. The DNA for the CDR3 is TGTGCCAGCAGTTATTTTCCGGCGGGATCGTCGGATACGCAGTATTTT.

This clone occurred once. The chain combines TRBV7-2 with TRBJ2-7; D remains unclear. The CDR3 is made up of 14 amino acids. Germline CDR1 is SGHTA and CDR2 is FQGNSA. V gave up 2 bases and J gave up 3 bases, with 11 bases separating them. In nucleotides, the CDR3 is TGTGCCAGCAGCTTACGAAGCGAGGTCTACGAGCAGTACTTC. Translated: CASSLRSEVYEQYF.

The CDR3 sequence is CASSPQGHEAFF. The CDR3 bases are TGTGCCAGTAGTCCTCAGGGCCATGAAGCTTTCTTT. The genes are TRBV19 and TRBJ1-1; possible D gene TRBD1, 5 bases. The V end was cut by 5 bases, the J end by 7 bases, with 11 bases between. Germline V gives CDR1 LNHDA, CDR2 SQIVND (reference sequence). The CDR3 runs to 12 residues.

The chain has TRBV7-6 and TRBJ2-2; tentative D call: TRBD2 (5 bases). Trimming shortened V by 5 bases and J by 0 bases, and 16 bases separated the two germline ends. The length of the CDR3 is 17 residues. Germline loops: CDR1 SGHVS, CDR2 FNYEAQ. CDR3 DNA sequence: TGTGCCAGCAGCCCCACCAGCGGCGGATCGAACACCGGGGAGCTGTTTTTT. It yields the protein CASSPTSGGSNTGELFF.

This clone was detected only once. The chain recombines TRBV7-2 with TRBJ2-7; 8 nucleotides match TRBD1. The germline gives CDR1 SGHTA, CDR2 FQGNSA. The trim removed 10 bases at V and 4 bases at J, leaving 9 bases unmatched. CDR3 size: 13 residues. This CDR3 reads CATTYRGTYEQYF. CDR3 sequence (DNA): TGTGCCACCACTTACAGGGGGACGTACGAGCAGTACTTC.